A selection of T cell receptor beta chains follows, all from one sample in a study of cytomegalovirus exposure and HLA in healthy donors. Repertoires were generated with immunoSEQ multiplex PCR, while TCRdb's copy carries only in-frame clones and drops some. The sample has some 220,000 clones; around 83% are singletons. Sequencing was done on a sample of PBMCs. These receptors all stem from a girl aged 2-10 years in good health and CMV-seronegative. CDR3s include the opening cysteine and the closing phenylalanine or tryptophan. Fields, in order: CDR3 protein, J gene, V gene, D gene. A D gene is named only where the DNA matches it firmly.

cdr3_aa: CASNRDFSSYEQYF
j_call: TRBJ2-7
v_call: TRBV6-1
d_call: .

cdr3_aa: CASSFRDRGRNGELFF
j_call: TRBJ2-2
v_call: TRBV11-3
d_call: TRBD1

cdr3_aa: CAGSQAPNSPLHF
j_call: TRBJ1-6
v_call: TRBV30
d_call: .

cdr3_aa: CASTPYMRADYGYTF
j_call: TRBJ1-2
v_call: TRBV28
d_call: .

cdr3_aa: CASSRTSGGPYEQYF
j_call: TRBJ2-7
v_call: TRBV6-6
d_call: TRBD2

cdr3_aa: CASSFFDSLKNIQYF
j_call: TRBJ2-4
v_call: TRBV7-9
d_call: .

cdr3_aa: CASSHDRTNSPLHF
j_call: TRBJ1-6
v_call: TRBV14
d_call: .

cdr3_aa: CASSQRGAKSYNEQFF
j_call: TRBJ2-1
v_call: TRBV4-1
d_call: .

cdr3_aa: CASSEARRGREEGYSEKLFF
j_call: TRBJ1-4
v_call: TRBV6-1
d_call: .

cdr3_aa: CASSSPQADNEQFF
j_call: TRBJ2-1
v_call: TRBV5-4
d_call: .

cdr3_aa: CASSLAGRGGYNSPLHF
j_call: TRBJ1-6
v_call: TRBV5-6
d_call: .

cdr3_aa: CASSLSDVNTEAFF
j_call: TRBJ1-1
v_call: TRBV5-1
d_call: .

cdr3_aa: CASSWSPGLRKETQYF
j_call: TRBJ2-5
v_call: TRBV13
d_call: .

cdr3_aa: CASSQTHRGGSTEAFF
j_call: TRBJ1-1
v_call: TRBV4-1
d_call: TRBD1

cdr3_aa: CASSSARGKVEQYF
j_call: TRBJ2-7
v_call: TRBV27
d_call: .

cdr3_aa: CASADAGLNTEAFF
j_call: TRBJ1-1
v_call: TRBV7-9
d_call: .

cdr3_aa: CASSVFRDRTGYTF
j_call: TRBJ1-2
v_call: TRBV6-1
d_call: TRBD1

cdr3_aa: CASSQVGSSGLSPLHF
j_call: TRBJ1-6
v_call: TRBV4-1
d_call: .

cdr3_aa: CASSPRTGALNEKLFF
j_call: TRBJ1-4
v_call: TRBV19
d_call: TRBD1

cdr3_aa: CAWSPTQGVNTEAFF
j_call: TRBJ1-1
v_call: TRBV30
d_call: .

cdr3_aa: CASRRAGAGDTQYF
j_call: TRBJ2-3
v_call: TRBV10-2
d_call: TRBD2

cdr3_aa: CASSPLTGPPNIQYF
j_call: TRBJ2-4
v_call: TRBV4-1
d_call: TRBD1

cdr3_aa: CASRLGTGGGYEQYF
j_call: TRBJ2-7
v_call: TRBV10-2
d_call: TRBD1

cdr3_aa: CASNPLQGFYEQYF
j_call: TRBJ2-7
v_call: TRBV7-8
d_call: .

cdr3_aa: CASRTGGSSYNEQFF
j_call: TRBJ2-1
v_call: TRBV2
d_call: .

cdr3_aa: CASSLPGTSGTDTQYF
j_call: TRBJ2-3
v_call: TRBV7-3
d_call: TRBD2

cdr3_aa: CASSFDRANTEAFF
j_call: TRBJ1-1
v_call: TRBV5-8
d_call: TRBD1

cdr3_aa: CASSLTGVNQPQHF
j_call: TRBJ1-5
v_call: TRBV6-5
d_call: TRBD1